This TCR beta chain was recorded in a study of blood T cells in healthy people across ages. Trimming took 8 bases from V and 10 from J, leaving 12 bases between them. This CDR3 is 11 amino acids long. Germline V gene lookup returns CDR1 ENHRY and CDR2 SYGVKD. This clonotype was seen ten or more times. A second about 6 to 12 cycle PCR used barcoded and J-beta primers. TCRdb itself ran the 5' RACE reads through MiXCR, one entry per CDR3 protein. The sample includes about 770,000 distinct CDR3 sequences, around 43% of them seen just once. The sequenced sample was blood. The J gene is TRBJ2-1, the V gene TRBV10-3; D not certain. The receptor was derived from a man in his 60s in good health. DNA of the CDR3: TGTGCCATCCGGCCGTCTACAGAGCAGTTCTTC. This translates into CAIRPSTEQFF.